This T cell receptor (beta chain) emerged from a study of identical twins. This clonotype has only a few counts. The antigen remains unidentified. V was trimmed by 1 base and J by 6 bases, leaving 15 bases between them. The CDR3 has 16 amino acids. The germline V gene encodes CDR1 LGHNA and CDR2 YSLEER. Study-wide results and limits: Possibly, invariant MAIT and iNKT cells partly confounded zero-insertion analyses.

TCRdb passed the 5' RACE reads through MiXCR, listing each CDR3 protein once. Of about 700,000 distinct CDR3 sequences in the sample, roughly 6.2% are singletons; the top ten hold 1.5% to 2%. This receptor was taken from a man aged 18 to 30 in good health. V gene TRBV4-3 combines with J gene TRBJ2-2; D uncertain. Material for sequencing was naive T cells sorted from blood. CDR3 region: CASSQGAMGRPGELFF. As DNA, the CDR3 is TGCGCCAGCAGCCAAGGGGCCATGGGCCGTCCCGGGGAGCTGTTTTTT.